The T cell receptor (beta chain) under discussion was sequenced for a study of cytomegalovirus exposure and HLA in healthy donors. The method was immunoSEQ multiplex PCR; TCRdb's version includes in-frame clones alone and lacks a portion of them. The repertoire consists of approximately 230,000 clones, with over 75% occurring once and the leading ten covering about 12%. This clonotype originated in a man younger than 35 in good health and CMV-seropositive. Sequences were obtained from PBMCs.

The chain's CDR3 is CSVARTENTEAFF. The DNA for the CDR3 is TGCAGCGTAGCTAGGACAGAGAACACTGAAGCTTTCTTT. The rearrangement links TRBV29-1 to TRBJ1-1; D is possibly TRBD1 (6 bases). There are 13 residues in the CDR3. V was cut by 6 bases and J by 1 base, with 12 bases left in between. Germline lookup yields CDR1 SQVTM and CDR2 ANQGSEA.